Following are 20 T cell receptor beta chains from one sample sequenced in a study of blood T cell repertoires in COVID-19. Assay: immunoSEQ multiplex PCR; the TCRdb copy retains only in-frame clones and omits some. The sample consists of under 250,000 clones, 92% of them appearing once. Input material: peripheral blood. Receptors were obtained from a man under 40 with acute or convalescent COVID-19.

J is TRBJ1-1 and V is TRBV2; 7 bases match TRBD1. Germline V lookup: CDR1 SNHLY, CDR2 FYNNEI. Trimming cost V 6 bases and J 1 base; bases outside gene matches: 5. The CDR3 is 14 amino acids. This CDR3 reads CASREGARNTEAFF. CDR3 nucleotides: TGTGCCAGCAGAGAGGGGGCCCGGAACACTGAAGCTTTCTTT.

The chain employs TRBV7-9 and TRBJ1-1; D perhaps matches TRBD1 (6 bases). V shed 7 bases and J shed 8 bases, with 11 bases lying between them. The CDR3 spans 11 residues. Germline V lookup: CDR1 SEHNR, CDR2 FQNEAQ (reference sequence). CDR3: CASMTGTEAFF. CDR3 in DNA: TGTGCCAGCATGACGGGGACAGAAGCTTTCTTT. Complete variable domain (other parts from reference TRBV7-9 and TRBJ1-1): DTGVSQNPRHKITKRGQNVTFRCDPISEHNRLYWYRQTLGQGPEFLTYFQNEAQLEKSRLLSDRFSAERPKGSFSTLEIQRTEQGDSAMYLCASMTGTEAFFGQGTRLTVV.

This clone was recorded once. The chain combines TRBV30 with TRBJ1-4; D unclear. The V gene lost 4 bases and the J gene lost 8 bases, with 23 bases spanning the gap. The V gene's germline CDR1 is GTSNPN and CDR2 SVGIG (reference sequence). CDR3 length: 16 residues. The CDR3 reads CAWTGKEAALDEKLFF. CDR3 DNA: TGTGCCTGGACTGGGAAGGAGGCGGCCCTTGACGAAAAACTGTTTTTT.

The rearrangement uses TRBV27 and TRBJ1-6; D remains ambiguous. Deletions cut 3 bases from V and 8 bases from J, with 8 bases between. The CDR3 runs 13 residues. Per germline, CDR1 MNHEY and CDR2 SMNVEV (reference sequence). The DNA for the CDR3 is TGTGCCAGCAGTTTGAGCGCGTATTCACCCCTCCACTTT. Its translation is CASSLSAYSPLHF.

This CDR3 reads CASSLTRDRGSYEQYF. The CDR3, as DNA: TGTGCCAGCAGTTTGACCCGGGACAGGGGTTCCTACGAGCAGTACTTC. The V call is TRBV28, the J call TRBJ2-7, with TRBD1 matching 10 bases. Germline-derived CDR1 and CDR2 are MDHEN and SYDVKM. The CDR3 is made up of 16 amino acids. Trimming took 3 bases from V and 1 from J; bases not matched to a gene: 6.

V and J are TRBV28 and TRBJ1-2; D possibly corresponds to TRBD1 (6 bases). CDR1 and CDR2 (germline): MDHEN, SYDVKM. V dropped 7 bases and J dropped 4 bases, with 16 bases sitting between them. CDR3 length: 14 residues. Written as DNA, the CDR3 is TGTGCCAGCATTCCAGAGAGGACAGTCTATGGCTACACCTTC. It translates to CASIPERTVYGYTF.

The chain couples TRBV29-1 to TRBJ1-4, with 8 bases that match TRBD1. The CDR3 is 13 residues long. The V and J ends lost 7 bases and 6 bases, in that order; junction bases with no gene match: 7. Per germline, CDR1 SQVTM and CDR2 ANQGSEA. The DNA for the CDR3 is TGCAGCGCCTTTACGACAGGGGATGAAAAACTGTTTTTT. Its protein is CSAFTTGDEKLFF.

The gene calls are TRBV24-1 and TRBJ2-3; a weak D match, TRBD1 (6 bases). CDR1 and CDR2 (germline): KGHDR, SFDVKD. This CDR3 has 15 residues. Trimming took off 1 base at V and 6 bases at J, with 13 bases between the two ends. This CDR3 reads CATSDLSDRSDTQYF. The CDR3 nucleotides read TGTGCCACCAGTGATTTAAGTGACAGGTCGGATACGCAGTATTTT.

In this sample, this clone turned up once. As DNA, the CDR3 is TGTGCCAGCACTTCTCTCGGTAATTCACCCCTCCACTTT. This gives the protein CASTSLGNSPLHF. This rearrangement joins TRBV27 to TRBJ1-6, with D unclear. Trimming cost V 7 bases and J 6 bases, with 10 bases left between them. CDR3 length: 13 residues. Germline CDR1 MNHEY, CDR2 SMNVEV (reference sequence).

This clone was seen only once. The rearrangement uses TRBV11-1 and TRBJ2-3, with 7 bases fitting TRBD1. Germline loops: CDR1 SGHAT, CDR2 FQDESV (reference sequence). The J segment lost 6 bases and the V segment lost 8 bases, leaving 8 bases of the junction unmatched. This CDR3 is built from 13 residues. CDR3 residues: CASRKTGVDTQYF. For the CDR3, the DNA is TGTGCCAGCCGGAAAACAGGGGTTGATACGCAGTATTTT. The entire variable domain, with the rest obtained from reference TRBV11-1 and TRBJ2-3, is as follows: EAEVAQSPRYKITEKSQAVAFWCDPISGHATLYWYRQILGQGPELLVQFQDESVVDDSQLPKDRFSAERLKGVDSTLKIQPAELGDSAMYLCASRKTGVDTQYFGPGTRLTVL.

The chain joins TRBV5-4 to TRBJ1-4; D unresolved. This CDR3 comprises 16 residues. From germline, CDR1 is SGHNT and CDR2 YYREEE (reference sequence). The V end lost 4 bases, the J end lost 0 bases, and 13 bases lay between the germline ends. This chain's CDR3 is CASSGGGLATNEKLFF. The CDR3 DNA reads TGTGCCAGCAGCGGCGGAGGGCTTGCAACTAATGAAAAACTGTTTTTT.

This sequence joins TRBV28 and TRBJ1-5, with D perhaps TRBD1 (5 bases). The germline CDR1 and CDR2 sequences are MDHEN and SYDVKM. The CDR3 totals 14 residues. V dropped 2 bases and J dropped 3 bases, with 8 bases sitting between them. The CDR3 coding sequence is TGTGCCAGCAGTTTAGACAGCCCCAATCAGCCCCAGCATTTT. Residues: CASSLDSPNQPQHF.

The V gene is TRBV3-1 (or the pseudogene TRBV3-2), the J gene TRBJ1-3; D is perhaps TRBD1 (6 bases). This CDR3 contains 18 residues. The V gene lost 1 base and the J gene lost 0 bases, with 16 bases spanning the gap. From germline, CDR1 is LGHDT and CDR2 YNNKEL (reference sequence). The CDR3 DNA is TGTGCCAGCAGCCAAGTCTCGGACAGAGTATTCTCTGGAAACACCATATATTTT. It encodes CASSQVSDRVFSGNTIYF.

The CDR3 protein is CASSHLITDTQYF. The CDR3 DNA reads as TGCGCCAGCAGCCACCTTATTACAGATACGCAGTATTTT. The chain links TRBV4-1 to TRBJ2-3; D unresolved. Trimming cost V 3 bases and J 3 bases, with 7 bases left between them. This CDR3 region has 13 residues. Germline CDR1 is MGHRA and CDR2 is YSYEKL.

This chain's CDR3 is CASSVDSLRGGYTF. The CDR3 DNA reads as TGTGCCAGCAGCGTTGATTCCCTAAGAGGAGGCTACACCTTC. The gene calls are TRBV9 and TRBJ1-2; D gene unclear. Trimming took off 2 bases at V and 8 bases at J, with 16 bases between the two ends. The germline V gene encodes CDR1 SGDLS and CDR2 YYNGEE. This CDR3 region has 14 residues.

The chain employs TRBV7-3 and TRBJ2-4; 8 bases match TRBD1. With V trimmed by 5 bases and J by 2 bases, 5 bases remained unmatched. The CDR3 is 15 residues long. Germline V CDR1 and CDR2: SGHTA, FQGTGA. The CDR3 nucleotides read TGTGCCAGCAGCACGGACAGGGCGTCCAAAAACATTCAGTACTTC. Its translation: CASSTDRASKNIQYF.

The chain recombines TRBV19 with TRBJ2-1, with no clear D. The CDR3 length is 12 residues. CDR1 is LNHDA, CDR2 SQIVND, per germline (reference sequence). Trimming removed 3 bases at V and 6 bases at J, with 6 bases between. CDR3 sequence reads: CASSIWANEQFF. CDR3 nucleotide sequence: TGTGCCAGTAGTATCTGGGCCAATGAGCAGTTCTTC.

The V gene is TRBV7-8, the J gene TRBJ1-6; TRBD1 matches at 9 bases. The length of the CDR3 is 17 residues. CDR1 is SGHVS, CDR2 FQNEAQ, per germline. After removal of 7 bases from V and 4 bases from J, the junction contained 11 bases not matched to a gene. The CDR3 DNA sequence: TGTGCCAGCACAGCGACAGGGGGTTTGGGGTATAATTCACCCCTCCACTTT. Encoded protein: CASTATGGLGYNSPLHF. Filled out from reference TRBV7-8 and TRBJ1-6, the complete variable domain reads GAGVSQSPRYKVAKRGQDVALRCDPISGHVSLFWYQQALGQGPEFLTYFQNEAQLDKSGLPSDRFFAERPEGSVSTLKIQRTQQEDSAVYLCASTATGGLGYNSPLHFGNGTRLTVT.

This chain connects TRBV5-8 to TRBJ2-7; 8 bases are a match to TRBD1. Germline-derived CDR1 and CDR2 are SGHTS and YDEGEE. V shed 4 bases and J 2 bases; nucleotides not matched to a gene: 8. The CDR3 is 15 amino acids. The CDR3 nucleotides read TGTGCCAGCAGCCGGGGACAGGTGAAAACCTACGAGCAGTACTTC. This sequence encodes CASSRGQVKTYEQYF.

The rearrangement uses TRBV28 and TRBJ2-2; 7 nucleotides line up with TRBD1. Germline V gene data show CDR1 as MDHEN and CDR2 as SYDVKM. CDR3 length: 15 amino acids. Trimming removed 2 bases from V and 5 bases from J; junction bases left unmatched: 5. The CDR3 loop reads CASSLRGGRTGELFF. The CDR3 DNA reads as TGTGCCAGCAGTTTAAGAGGGGGCAGGACCGGGGAGCTGTTTTTT.